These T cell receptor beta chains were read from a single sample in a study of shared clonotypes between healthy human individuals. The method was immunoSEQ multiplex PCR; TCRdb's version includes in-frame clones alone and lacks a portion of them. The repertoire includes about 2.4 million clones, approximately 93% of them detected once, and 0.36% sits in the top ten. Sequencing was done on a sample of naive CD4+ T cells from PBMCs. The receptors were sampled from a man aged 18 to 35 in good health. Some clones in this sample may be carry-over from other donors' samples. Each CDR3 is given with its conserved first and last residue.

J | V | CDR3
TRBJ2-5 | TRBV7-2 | CASSLARDPPGTQYF
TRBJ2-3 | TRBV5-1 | CASRQQDTQYF
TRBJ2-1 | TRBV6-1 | CASSGRWNEQFF
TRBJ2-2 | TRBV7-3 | CASSFRTGELFF
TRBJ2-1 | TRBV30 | CAWGSGNEQFF
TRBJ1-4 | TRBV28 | CASTLRGATNEKLFF
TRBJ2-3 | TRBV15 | CATSRDRAGVIDTQYF
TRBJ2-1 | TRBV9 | CASSVDPDRGYNEQFF
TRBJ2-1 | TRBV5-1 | CASRPGSQSYNEQFF
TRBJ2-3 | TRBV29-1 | CSVDSTDTQYF
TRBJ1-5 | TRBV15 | CATSREGGNQPQHF
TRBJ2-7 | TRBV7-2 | CASSSDGLAREQYF
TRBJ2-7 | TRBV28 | CASSSPETTGSSEQYF
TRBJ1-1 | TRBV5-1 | CASSPRTGEGNTEAFF
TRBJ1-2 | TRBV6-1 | CASSAGRGRTNYGYTF
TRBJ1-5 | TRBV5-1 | CASSLAGGTQPQHF
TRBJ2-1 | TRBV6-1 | CASTRQGDYNEQFF
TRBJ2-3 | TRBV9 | CASSVSSGPDTQYF
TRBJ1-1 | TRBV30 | CAWSVGGAVNTEAFF
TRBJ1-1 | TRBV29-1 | CSVEDPHGGPTEAFF
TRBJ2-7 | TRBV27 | CASRPGALWEQYF
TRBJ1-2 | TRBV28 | CASSRGQYYTF
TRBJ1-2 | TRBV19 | CASSIQGVGYGYTF
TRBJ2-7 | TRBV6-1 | CASSVRDASYEQYF
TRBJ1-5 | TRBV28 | CASSSQGQPQHF
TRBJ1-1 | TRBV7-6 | CASSLGGGTEAFF
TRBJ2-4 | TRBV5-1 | CASSLASTGLAKNIQYF
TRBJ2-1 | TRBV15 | CATSAYNEQFF
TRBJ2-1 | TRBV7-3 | CASSLNPGAGDEQFF
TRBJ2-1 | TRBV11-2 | CASSSRTGGYNEQFF
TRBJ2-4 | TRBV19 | CASSIASAKNIQYF
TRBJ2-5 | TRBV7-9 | CASSIETQYF
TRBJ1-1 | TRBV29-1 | CSVEGGVAFF
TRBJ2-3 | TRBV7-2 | CASSRRDRGRVDTQYF
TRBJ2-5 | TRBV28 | CASSPPGRQTQYF
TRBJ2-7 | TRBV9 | CASSVAPSGVYYEQYF
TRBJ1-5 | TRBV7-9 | CASSSLPRGNQPQHF
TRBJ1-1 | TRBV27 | CASSSRDTEAFF
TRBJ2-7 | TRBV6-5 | CASSYSVAYEQYF
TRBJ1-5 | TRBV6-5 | CASSYSGSAGGPVHF
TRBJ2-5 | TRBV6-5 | CASSWTGTLPETQYF
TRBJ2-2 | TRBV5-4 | CASSLLSSGSPGELFF
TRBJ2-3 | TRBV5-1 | CASSFRLAGETQYF
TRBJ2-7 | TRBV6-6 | CASTSSRLYEQYF
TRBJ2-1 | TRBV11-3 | CASSLGRYNEQFF